This T cell receptor (beta chain) was sequenced during a study of T-cell reconstitution after alpha-beta-depleted transplantation in children. Trimming shortened V by 10 bases and J by 7 bases, and 20 bases separated the two germline ends. CDR1 is ENHRY, CDR2 SYGVKD, per germline. The CDR3 is 14 amino acids. TCRbeta library preparation incorporated unique molecular identifiers. TCRdb independently ran MiXCR on the PCR reads; one entry per CDR3 protein. The repertoire holds over 150,000 distinct CDR3 sequences, with about 6.8% as singletons. This clonotype was observed at least ten times. Sequenced material: PBMCs from the stem cell graft donor, taken from the stem cell graft. This chain links TRBV10-3 with TRBJ2-4, with D unclear. This sequence originates from a human donor who donated a stem cell graft to a child with Wiskott-Aldrich syndrome. Here the CDR3 reads CATGQGQDSNIQYF. DNA for the CDR3: TGTGCCACCGGCCAAGGGCAGGATTCGAACATTCAGTACTTC.